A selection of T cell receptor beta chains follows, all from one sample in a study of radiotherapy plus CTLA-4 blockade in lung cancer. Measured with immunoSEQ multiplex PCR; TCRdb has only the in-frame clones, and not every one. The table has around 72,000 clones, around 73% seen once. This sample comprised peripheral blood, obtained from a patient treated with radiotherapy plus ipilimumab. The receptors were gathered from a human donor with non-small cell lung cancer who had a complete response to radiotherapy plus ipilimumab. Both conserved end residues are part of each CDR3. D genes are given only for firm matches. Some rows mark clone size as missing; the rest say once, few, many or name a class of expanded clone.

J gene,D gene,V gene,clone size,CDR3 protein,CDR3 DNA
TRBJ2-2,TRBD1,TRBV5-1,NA,CASSSGTGSTGELFF,TGCGCCAGCAGCTCCGGGACAGGGTCCACCGGGGAGCTGTTTTTT
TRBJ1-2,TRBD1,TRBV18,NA,CASSPTGTAYGYTF,TGTGCCAGCTCACCAACCGGGACAGCCTATGGCTACACCTTC
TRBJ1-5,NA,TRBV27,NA,CASSPGRGVQGNQPQHF,TGTGCCAGCAGTCCCGGTAGAGGGGTCCAAGGCAATCAGCCCCAGCATTTT
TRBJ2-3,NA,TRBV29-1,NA,CSVGGSTDTQYF,TGCAGCGTTGGCGGAAGCACAGATACGCAGTATTTT
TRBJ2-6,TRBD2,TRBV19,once,CASSHRGSGSSGANVLTF,TGTGCCAGTAGCCACAGAGGTAGCGGGTCTTCTGGGGCCAACGTCCTGACTTTC
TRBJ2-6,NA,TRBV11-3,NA,CASTRAAGANVLTF,TGTGCCAGCACGAGGGCAGCTGGGGCCAACGTCCTGACTTTC
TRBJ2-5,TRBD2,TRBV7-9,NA,CASSPPGAGGTETQYF,TGTGCCAGCAGCCCCCCCGGAGCGGGGGGCACAGAGACCCAGTACTTC
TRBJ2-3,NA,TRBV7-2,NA,CASSPTASGTQYF,TGTGCCAGCAGCCCTACCGCATCTGGTACGCAGTATTTT
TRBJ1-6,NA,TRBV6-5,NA,CASSYSLRSPLHF,TGTGCCAGCAGTTACTCTCTACGTTCACCCCTCCACTTT
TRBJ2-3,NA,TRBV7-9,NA,CASSSSLLTDTQYF,TGTGCCAGCAGCTCCAGCTTACTTACAGATACGCAGTATTTT
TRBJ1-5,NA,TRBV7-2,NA,CASSLAPNQPQHF,TGTGCCAGCAGCTTAGCGCCCAATCAGCCCCAGCATTTT
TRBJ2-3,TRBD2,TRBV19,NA,CASSITSGSVNTQYF,TGTGCCAGTAGTATAACTAGCGGGAGTGTGAATACGCAGTATTTT
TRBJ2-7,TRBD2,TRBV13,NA,CASSLRSGGGSYEQYF,TGTGCCAGCAGCTTAAGGAGCGGGGGGGGCTCCTACGAGCAGTACTTC
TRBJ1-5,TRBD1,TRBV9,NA,CASSVEGDRANQPQHF,TGTGCCAGCAGCGTAGAGGGGGACAGGGCCAATCAGCCCCAGCATTTT
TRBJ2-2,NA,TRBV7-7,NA,CASSPYRVGELFF,TGTGCTAGCAGCCCATACCGAGTCGGGGAGCTGTTTTTT
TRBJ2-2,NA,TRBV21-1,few,CASTQDTGELFF,TGTGCCAGCACCCAGGACACCGGGGAGCTGTTTTTT
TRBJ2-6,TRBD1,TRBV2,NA,CASSRDRGGAGANVLTF,TGTGCCAGCAGTAGGGACAGGGGTGGCGCTGGGGCCAACGTCCTGACTTTC
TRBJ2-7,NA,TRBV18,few,CASSPQGLYEQYF,TGTGCCAGCTCACCCCAGGGACTGTACGAGCAGTACTTC
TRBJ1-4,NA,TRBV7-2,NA,CASTDGATAFVNEKLFF,TGTGCCAGTACCGATGGCGCCACGGCCTTTGTTAATGAAAAACTGTTTTTT
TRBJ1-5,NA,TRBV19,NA,CASSQGFGDNQPQHF,TGTGCCAGTAGCCAGGGTTTCGGGGACAATCAGCCCCAGCATTTT
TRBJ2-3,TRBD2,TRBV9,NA,CASSFSGGLEDTQYF,TGTGCCAGCAGCTTTAGCGGGGGGTTGGAAGATACGCAGTATTTT
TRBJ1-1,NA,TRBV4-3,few,CASSQAGVEAFF,TGCGCCAGCAGCCAAGCCGGTGTGGAAGCTTTCTTT
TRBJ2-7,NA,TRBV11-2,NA,CASRPRGDEGEQYF,TGTGCCAGCCGCCCCAGAGGGGATGAGGGCGAGCAGTACTTC
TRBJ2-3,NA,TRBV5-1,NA,CASSFGDTQYF,TGCGCCAGCAGCTTCGGAGATACGCAGTATTTT
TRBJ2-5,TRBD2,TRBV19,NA,CASSLVLAEETQYF,TGTGCCAGTAGTTTGGTACTAGCGGAAGAGACCCAGTACTTC
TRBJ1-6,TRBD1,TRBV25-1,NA,CASSVDRGSPLHF,TGTGCCAGCAGTGTGGACAGGGGTTCACCCCTCCACTTT
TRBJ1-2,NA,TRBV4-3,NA,CASSQETGGDYGYTF,TGCGCCAGCAGCCAAGAGACGGGCGGGGACTATGGCTACACCTTC
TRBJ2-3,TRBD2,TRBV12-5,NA,CASGSGTSGRGATDTQYF,TGTGCTAGTGGTTCCGGGACTAGCGGGAGGGGGGCCACAGATACGCAGTATTTT
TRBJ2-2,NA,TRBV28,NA,CASSLADTGELFF,TGCGCCAGCAGTTTAGCAGACACCGGGGAGCTGTTTTTT
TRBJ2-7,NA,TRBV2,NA,CACRDISYEQYF,TGTGCCTGCCGGGACATTTCCTACGAGCAGTACTTC
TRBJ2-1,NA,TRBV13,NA,CASSLTFYNEQFF,TGTGCCAGCAGCTTAACGTTCTACAATGAGCAGTTCTTC
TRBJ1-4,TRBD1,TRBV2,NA,CASRAQGAANEKLFF,TGTGCCAGCAGGGCACAGGGGGCCGCTAATGAAAAACTGTTTTTT
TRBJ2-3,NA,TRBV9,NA,CASSVEGDTQYF,TGTGCCAGCAGCGTAGAGGGAGATACGCAGTATTTT
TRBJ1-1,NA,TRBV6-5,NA,CASSAKGNTEAFF,TGTGCCAGCAGTGCGAAGGGGAACACTGAAGCTTTCTTT